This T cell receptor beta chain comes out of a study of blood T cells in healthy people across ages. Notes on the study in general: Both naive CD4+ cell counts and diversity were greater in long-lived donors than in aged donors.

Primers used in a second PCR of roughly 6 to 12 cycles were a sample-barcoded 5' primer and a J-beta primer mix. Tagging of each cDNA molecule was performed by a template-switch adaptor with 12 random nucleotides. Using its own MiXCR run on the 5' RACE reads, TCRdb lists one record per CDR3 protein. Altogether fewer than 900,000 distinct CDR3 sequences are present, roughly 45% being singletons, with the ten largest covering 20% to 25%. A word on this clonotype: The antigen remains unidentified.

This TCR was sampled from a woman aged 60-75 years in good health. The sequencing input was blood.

CDR3 coding DNA: TGTGCCAGCGCAAGCGGGGGGCCGGGCGAGCAGTACTTC. It specifies CASASGGPGEQYF. The chain couples TRBV3-1 to TRBJ2-7; 9 bases agree with TRBD2. Germline V lookup: CDR1 LGHDT, CDR2 YNNKEL (reference sequence). The CDR3 contains 13 residues. Germline trimming cut 8 bases from V and 6 bases from J; bases unmatched to any gene: 8.